The rows below give T cell receptor beta chains drawn from one sample of a study of blood T cell repertoires in COVID-19. Libraries were prepared by immunoSEQ multiplex PCR; TCRdb keeps only in-frame clonotypes and omits some of them. This table holds about 210,000 clones, 80% to 90% found once. Material for sequencing was peripheral blood. Receptors originate from a woman between 40 and 55 years old with active or convalescent COVID-19. The CDR3 runs from the conserved cysteine through the conserved F or W. The D gene is left open where the match is weak. Expanded clones get a size class; other rows say once, few or many, or leave the size out.

>TRBJ1-1|NA|NA|TRBV9
CASSVEGLEGSYTEAFF
TGTGCCAGCAGCGTAGAAGGGTTGGAGGGGTCTTACACTGAAGCTTTCTTT
>TRBJ2-7|NA|NA|TRBV21-1
CASSKAAEQYF
TGTGCCAGCAGCAAGGCTGCCGAGCAGTACTTC
>TRBJ1-1|NA|NA|TRBV15
CATSRDPRGQNTEAFF
TGTGCCACCAGCAGAGATCCCCGGGGTCAGAACACTGAAGCTTTCTTT
>TRBJ1-1|NA|NA|TRBV2
CASVVRGGTEAFF
TGTGCCAGCGTGGTTAGGGGGGGGACTGAAGCTTTCTTT
>TRBJ1-1|few|NA|TRBV5-1
CASSLGHSNTEAFF
TGCGCCAGCAGCTTGGGACACTCGAACACTGAAGCTTTCTTT
>TRBJ2-7|once|NA|TRBV7-9
CASSSRIASYEQYF
TGTGCCAGCAGCTCCCGGATAGCTTCCTACGAGCAGTACTTC
>TRBJ2-3|few|TRBD2|TRBV29-1
CSVGTSGADTQYF
TGCAGCGTCGGGACTAGCGGGGCAGATACGCAGTATTTT
>TRBJ2-1|NA|TRBD2|TRBV5-4
CASSSGGSGSYNEQFF
TGTGCCAGCAGCTCTGGGGGTAGCGGGTCCTACAATGAGCAGTTCTTC
>TRBJ1-2|NA|NA|TRBV24-1
CATSGSGVRGYTF
TGTGCCACCAGTGGTTCTGGAGTTCGGGGCTACACCTTC
>TRBJ1-5|NA|NA|TRBV9
CASSESGGKGQPQHF
TGTGCCAGCAGCGAGAGCGGGGGGAAAGGTCAGCCCCAGCATTTT
>TRBJ1-1|NA|NA|TRBV5-1
CASSLWGQNTEAFF
TGCGCCAGCAGCTTGTGGGGGCAGAACACTGAAGCTTTCTTT
>TRBJ2-7|NA|TRBD1|TRBV3-1/TRBV3-2
CASSQMTGEYYEQYF
TGTGCCAGCAGCCAAATGACAGGGGAATACTACGAGCAGTACTTC
>TRBJ2-2|NA|NA|TRBV11-2
CASSLVPGSNTGELFF
TGTGCCAGCAGCTTAGTTCCAGGGTCGAACACCGGGGAGCTGTTTTTT
>TRBJ2-1|NA|NA|TRBV11-2
CASSRRAGSSYNEQFF
TGTGCCAGCAGCCGACGTGCGGGGAGCTCCTACAATGAGCAGTTCTTC
>TRBJ2-2|NA|NA|TRBV28
CASSLRGSGTGELFF
TGTGCCAGCAGTTTAAGGGGGTCGGGCACCGGGGAGCTGTTTTTT
>TRBJ1-5|NA|NA|TRBV6-1
CASSEEIYNQPQHF
TGTGCCAGCAGTGAGGAGATTTACAATCAGCCCCAGCATTTT
>TRBJ1-3|few|NA|TRBV5-5
CASSLELLTGNTIYF
TGTGCCAGCAGCTTGGAGCTGCTTACTGGAAACACCATATATTTT
>TRBJ1-1|NA|NA|TRBV5-6
CASSFSGTEAFF
TGTGCCAGCAGCTTTTCAGGTACTGAAGCTTTCTTT
>TRBJ1-5|NA|NA|TRBV7-5
CARSLKPGQGAYQPQHF
TGTGCCAGAAGCTTAAAGCCGGGACAGGGGGCCTATCAGCCCCAGCATTTT
>TRBJ1-5|few|NA|TRBV28
CASSPRRGDQPQHF
TGTGCCAGCAGTCCCCGGCGGGGTGATCAGCCCCAGCATTTT
>TRBJ1-2|NA|TRBD1|TRBV7-9
CASSLQGAYGYTF
TGTGCCAGCAGCCTACAGGGGGCTTATGGCTACACCTTC
>TRBJ1-4|NA|NA|TRBV7-3
CASSPTGGTNEKLFF
TGTGCCAGCAGCCCGACAGGAGGAACTAATGAAAAACTGTTTTTT
>TRBJ1-2|NA|NA|TRBV5-4
CASSWNDRSGGYTF
TGTGCCAGCAGCTGGAATGACAGGTCGGGCGGCTACACCTTC
>TRBJ1-1|NA|TRBD1|TRBV11-2
CASSPRTGPNTEAFF
TGTGCCAGCAGCCCCCGGACAGGCCCGAACACTGAAGCTTTCTTT
>TRBJ1-2|NA|NA|TRBV2
CASSELGDTYGYTF
TGTGCCAGCAGTGAACTGGGGGACACCTATGGCTACACCTTC
>TRBJ2-1|NA|TRBD2|TRBV23-1
CASSQSRREGFNEQFF
TGCGCCAGCAGTCAATCGAGGCGGGAGGGTTTCAATGAGCAGTTCTTC
>TRBJ2-3|NA|TRBD1|TRBV4-2
CASSRTGTGVGGTDTQYF
TGTGCCAGCAGCCGTACCGGGACAGGGGTAGGGGGTACAGATACGCAGTATTTT
>TRBJ1-1|NA|NA|TRBV7-9
CASSFQNTEAFF
TGTGCCAGCAGCTTTCAGAACACTGAAGCTTTCTTT
>TRBJ2-7|NA|TRBD1|TRBV29-1
CSVFTGGVVYEQYF
TGCAGCGTCTTTACAGGGGGCGTAGTCTACGAGCAGTACTTC
>TRBJ2-7|NA|TRBD2|TRBV7-2
CASSFPQGLAGGEQYF
TGTGCCAGCAGCTTCCCCCAGGGACTAGCGGGGGGAGAGCAGTACTTC
>TRBJ1-2|NA|TRBD1|TRBV9
CASSSPGQGGGYTF
TGTGCCAGCAGCTCGCCGGGACAGGGAGGTGGCTACACCTTC
>TRBJ2-5|NA|NA|TRBV14
CASSQDLGEETQYF
TGTGCCAGCAGCCAAGATCTGGGAGAAGAGACCCAGTACTTC
>TRBJ1-4|NA|NA|TRBV2
CASSGQFEKLFF
TGTGCCAGCAGTGGACAGTTTGAAAAACTGTTTTTT